This T cell receptor (beta chain) was identified in a study of human T cells and chemical hapten exposure. Study at large: Sensitization employed 2% DPC on roughly 2 cm by roughly 2 cm of upper inner arm skin.

The sample holds many counts of this clonotype. TCRdb analysed the RACE reads with MiXCR anew, one entry per CDR3 protein. The sample holds about 120,000 distinct CDR3 sequences, approximately 15% seen once. As to time point: patch test 1, 2 weeks after DPC sensitization. Treatment reported: therapeutic diphenylcyclopropenone sensitization with weekly scalp DPC. The specimen comprised whole blood, sampled in connection with sensitization to the hapten diphenylcyclopropenone (DPC). This clonotype was obtained from a man between 18 and 35 years old with alopecia areata. Some clones in this sample may be carry-over from other donors' samples.

The CDR3 protein is CASTRRADDNSPLHF. CDR3 nucleotides: TGTGCCAGCACCCGCCGTGCAGACGATAATTCACCCCTCCACTTT. The chain joins TRBV25-1 to TRBJ1-6; D call uncertain. This CDR3 contains 15 residues. Germline V CDR1 and CDR2: MGHDK, SYGVNS. Trimming left V 7 bases short and J 5 bases short, with 15 bases between. Complete variable domain (other parts from reference TRBV25-1 and TRBJ1-6): EADIYQTPRYLVIGTGKKITLECSQTMGHDKMYWYQQDPGMELHLIHYSYGVNSTEKGDLSSESTVSRIRTEHFPLTLESARPSHTSQYLCASTRRADDNSPLHFGNGTRLTVT.